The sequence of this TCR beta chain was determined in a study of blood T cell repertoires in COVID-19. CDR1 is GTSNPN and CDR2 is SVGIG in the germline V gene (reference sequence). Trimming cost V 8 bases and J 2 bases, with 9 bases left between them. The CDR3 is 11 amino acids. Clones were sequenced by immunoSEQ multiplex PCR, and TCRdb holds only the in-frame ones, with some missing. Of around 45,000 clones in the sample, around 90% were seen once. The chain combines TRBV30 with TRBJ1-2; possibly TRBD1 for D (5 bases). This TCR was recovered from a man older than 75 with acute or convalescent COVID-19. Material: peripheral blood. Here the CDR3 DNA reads TGTGCCGCGGGACTCAACTATGGCTACACCTTC. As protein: CAAGLNYGYTF.